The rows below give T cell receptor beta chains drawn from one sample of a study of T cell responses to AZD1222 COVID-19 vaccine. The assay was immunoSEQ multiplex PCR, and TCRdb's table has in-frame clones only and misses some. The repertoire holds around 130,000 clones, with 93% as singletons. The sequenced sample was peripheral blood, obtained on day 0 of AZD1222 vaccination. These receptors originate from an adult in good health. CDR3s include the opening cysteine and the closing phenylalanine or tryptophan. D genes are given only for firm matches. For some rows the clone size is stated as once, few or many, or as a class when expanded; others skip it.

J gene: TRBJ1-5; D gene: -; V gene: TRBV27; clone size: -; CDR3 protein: CASSSHRVGNQPQHF; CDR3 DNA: TGTGCCAGCAGTTCCCACAGGGTTGGCAATCAGCCCCAGCATTTT
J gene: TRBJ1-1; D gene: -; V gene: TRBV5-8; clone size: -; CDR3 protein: CASSLATGQAFF; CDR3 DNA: TGTGCCAGCAGCTTGGCCACTGGGCAAGCTTTCTTT
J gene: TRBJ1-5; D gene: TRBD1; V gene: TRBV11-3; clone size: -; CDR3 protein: CASSLGKDRVNQPQHF; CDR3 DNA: TGTGCCAGCAGCTTGGGCAAGGACAGGGTCAATCAGCCCCAGCATTTT
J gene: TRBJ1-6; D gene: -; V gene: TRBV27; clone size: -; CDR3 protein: CASSLRGSPLHF; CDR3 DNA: TGTGCCAGCAGTTTGAGGGGCTCACCCCTCCACTTT
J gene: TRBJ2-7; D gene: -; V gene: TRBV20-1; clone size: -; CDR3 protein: CSLTSSYEQYF; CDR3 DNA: TGCAGCCTCACAAGCTCCTACGAGCAGTACTTC
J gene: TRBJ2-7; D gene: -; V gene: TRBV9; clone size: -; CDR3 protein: CASSVGGIDEQYF; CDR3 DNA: TGTGCCAGCAGCGTGGGGGGCATCGACGAGCAGTACTTC
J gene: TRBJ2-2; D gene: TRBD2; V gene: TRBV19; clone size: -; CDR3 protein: CASSVSGGTGELFF; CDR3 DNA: TGTGCCAGTAGTGTTAGCGGGGGGACCGGGGAGCTGTTTTTT
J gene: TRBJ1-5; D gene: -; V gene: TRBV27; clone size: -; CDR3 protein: CASSLLEGNQPQHF; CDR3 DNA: TGTGCCAGCAGTCTCCTTGAGGGCAATCAGCCCCAGCATTTT
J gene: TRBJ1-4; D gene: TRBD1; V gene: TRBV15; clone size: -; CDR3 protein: CATSRAGTAEKLFF; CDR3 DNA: TGTGCCACCAGCAGAGCCGGGACAGCTGAAAAACTGTTTTTT
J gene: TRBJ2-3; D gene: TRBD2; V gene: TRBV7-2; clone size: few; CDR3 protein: CASSLLRGGSDTQYF; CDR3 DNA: TGTGCCAGCAGCTTACTGCGGGGGGGCTCAGATACGCAGTATTTT
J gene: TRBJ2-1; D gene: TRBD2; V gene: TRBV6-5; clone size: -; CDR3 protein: CASSYSGTGGWEQFF; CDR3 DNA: TGTGCCAGCAGTTACTCTGGTACGGGGGGTTGGGAGCAGTTCTTC
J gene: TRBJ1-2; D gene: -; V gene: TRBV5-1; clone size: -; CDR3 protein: CASSSGQGIDGYTF; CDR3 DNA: TGCGCCAGCAGCTCGGGACAAGGGATAGATGGCTACACCTTC
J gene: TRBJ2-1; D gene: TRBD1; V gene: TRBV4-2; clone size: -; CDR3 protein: CASSQGQGGDEQFF; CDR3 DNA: TGTGCCAGCAGCCAAGGACAGGGGGGCGATGAGCAGTTCTTC
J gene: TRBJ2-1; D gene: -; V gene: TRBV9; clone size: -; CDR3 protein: CASSENSPNNEQFF; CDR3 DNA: TGTGCCAGCAGCGAGAACAGCCCAAACAATGAGCAGTTCTTC
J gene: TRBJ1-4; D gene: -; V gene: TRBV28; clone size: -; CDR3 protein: CASSRTVNEKLFF; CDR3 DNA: TGTGCCAGCAGCAGGACAGTTAATGAAAAACTGTTTTTT
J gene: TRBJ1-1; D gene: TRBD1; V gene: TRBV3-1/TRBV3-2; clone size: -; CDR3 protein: CASSPATGHTEAFF; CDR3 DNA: TGTGCCAGCAGCCCCGCGACAGGGCACACTGAAGCTTTCTTT
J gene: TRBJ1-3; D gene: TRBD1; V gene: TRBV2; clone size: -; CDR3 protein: CASSEARGTGEGNTIYF; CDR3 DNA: TGTGCCAGCAGTGAAGCGCGTGGGACAGGGGAGGGAAACACCATATATTTT
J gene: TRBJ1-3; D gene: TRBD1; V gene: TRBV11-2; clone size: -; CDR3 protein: CASSLAPGQGLAGNTIYF; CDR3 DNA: TGTGCCAGCAGCTTAGCCCCGGGACAGGGACTGGCTGGAAACACCATATATTTT